The entry that follows covers one TCR beta chain sequence. These data belong to a study of identical twins. CDR1 DFQATT and CDR2 SNEGSKA come from the germline V gene (reference sequence). The length of the CDR3 is 14 residues. The V and J ends lost 5 bases and 11 bases, in that order; junction bases with no gene match: 16. TCRdb recomputed calls from the 5' RACE reads with MiXCR, one row per CDR3 protein. The sample contains 1.5 million to 2 million distinct CDR3 sequences, around a third of which appear only once. This TCR derives from a newborn girl in good health. V gene TRBV20-1 combines with J gene TRBJ2-5; 8 nucleotides align to TRBD2. Sequencing was carried out using cord blood. In DNA, the CDR3 is TGCAGTGCTCAAGCGGGAGTGTCCTACAATGAGCAGTACTTC. It codes for CSAQAGVSYNEQYF.